These 22 T cell receptor beta chains originate from one sample sequenced in a study of PD-1 blockade in mismatch repair-deficient tumors. Clones were sequenced by immunoSEQ multiplex PCR, and TCRdb holds only the in-frame ones, with some missing. The top ten clones hold 12% of a sample with under 150,000 clones, 88% of them seen once. Sequenced material: peripheral blood, taken almost 74 weeks after starting pembrolizumab. All receptors come from an adult with mismatch repair-deficient cancer.

The chain combines TRBV5-6 with TRBJ2-7, with 8 bases lining up with TRBD1. This CDR3 is built from 15 residues. With 1 base clipped from V and 5 bases from J, the junction kept 8 bases outside the gene matches. Germline V gene lookup returns CDR1 SGHDT and CDR2 YYEEEE. CDR3 protein: CASSLFAGQGNEQYF. DNA for the CDR3: TGTGCCAGCAGCTTGTTTGCCGGACAGGGTAACGAGCAGTACTTC. Filled out from reference TRBV5-6 and TRBJ2-7, the complete variable domain reads DAGVTQSPTHLIKTRGQQVTLRCSPKSGHDTVSWYQQALGQGPQFIFQYYEEEERQRGNFPDRFSGHQFPNYSSELNVNALLLGDSALYLCASSLFAGQGNEQYFGPGTRLTVT.

V usage is TRBV6-6 and J usage is TRBJ2-1; 7 nucleotides line up with TRBD2. Trimming at V came to 2 bases and at J to 0 bases, leaving 1 base not matched to a gene. The CDR3 contains 15 residues. Germline V gives CDR1 MNHNY, CDR2 SVGAGI (reference sequence). This CDR3 reads CASSYRGSSYNEQFF. The CDR3 DNA reads as TGTGCCAGCAGTTACCGCGGGAGCTCCTACAATGAGCAGTTCTTC.

This chain links TRBV5-5 with TRBJ2-7; 8 nucleotides line up with TRBD2. Germline CDR1 and CDR2: SGHKS and YYEKEE (reference sequence). Germline trimming cut 4 bases from V and 0 bases from J; bases unmatched to any gene: 6. The CDR3 loop spans 15 amino acids. DNA of the CDR3: TGTGCCAGCAGCACCCTAGCGGGCAACTCCTACGAGCAGTACTTC. Protein sequence: CASSTLAGNSYEQYF.

The chain combines TRBV20-1 with TRBJ1-1, with unresolved D. The germline V and J ends were trimmed by 6 bases and 7 bases, with 12 bases remaining between them. The length of the CDR3 is 11 residues. Germline V lookup: CDR1 DFQATT, CDR2 SNEGSKA (reference sequence). In DNA, the CDR3 is TGCAGTGCAGGCTTTTTTGGTGAAGCTTTCTTT. As protein: CSAGFFGEAFF.

V and J are TRBV2 and TRBJ1-1; D is unclear. The CDR3 covers 13 residues. V was cut by 2 bases and J by 1 base, with 5 bases left in between. Per the germline V gene, CDR1 is SNHLY and CDR2 is FYNNEI. In DNA form, the CDR3 reads TGTGCCAGCAGTGAACTCTGGAACACTGAAGCTTTCTTT. Its protein product is CASSELWNTEAFF.

The V gene is TRBV5-4, the J gene TRBJ2-7; unclear D gene. V lost 5 bases to trimming and J lost 4 bases, with 13 bases between them. Looked up from germline, CDR1 is SGHNT and CDR2 is YYREEE (reference sequence). The CDR3 totals 13 residues. The CDR3 DNA follows: TGTGCCAGCAGATACTATTTCGGATACGAGCAGTACTTC. Protein sequence: CASRYYFGYEQYF.

Comments on this clone: One end of the junction fails to match germline, which may point to a read error. This chain joins TRBV7-7 and TRBJ2-7; TRBD2 aligns across 10 bases. Germline V gene sequence: CDR1 SSHAT, CDR2 FNYEAQ (reference sequence). CDR3 length: 15 amino acids. CDR3 nucleotides: TGTGCTAGCAGCTTAGGTCCTAGCGGGAGTAACGAGCAGTACTTC. Amino acids: CASSLGPSGSNEQYF.

V gene TRBV6-1 combines with J gene TRBJ2-1; D is ambiguous. The V end lost 1 base, the J end lost 3 bases, and 7 bases lay between the germline ends. This CDR3 contains 14 residues. Germline CDR1 is MNHNS and CDR2 is SASEGT. The CDR3 reads CASSEVGSYNEQFF. For the CDR3, the DNA is TGTGCCAGCAGTGAAGTTGGCAGCTACAATGAGCAGTTCTTC.

The genes are TRBV6-5 and TRBJ2-7; D uncertain. Between the trimmed V and J ends, which lost 0 bases and 6 bases, there was a span of 12 bases. The V gene's germline CDR1 is MNHEY and CDR2 SVGAGI. The CDR3 length is 14 residues. This chain's CDR3 is CASSYSATFGEQYF. CDR3 coding DNA: TGTGCCAGCAGTTACTCGGCCACCTTTGGCGAGCAGTACTTC.

The genes are TRBV7-2 and TRBJ2-1; TRBD2 agrees at 8 bases. In germline, CDR1 is SGHTA, CDR2 FQGNSA. The CDR3 loop spans 16 amino acids. V shed 6 bases and J 1 base; nucleotides not matched to a gene: 8. DNA for the CDR3: TGTGCCAGCAGACAAAGCGGGAGTTGGTCCTACAATGAGCAGTTCTTC. It specifies CASRQSGSWSYNEQFF.

This rearrangement joins TRBV6-6 to TRBJ2-1; 9 positions agree with TRBD1. Germline V gene sequence: CDR1 MNHNY, CDR2 SVGAGI (reference sequence). V trimming: 6 bases; J trimming: 1 base; junction bases outside the gene matches: 1. This CDR3 has 14 amino acids. The CDR3 spells CASRTGGSYNEQFF. The DNA of the CDR3 is TGTGCCAGCAGGACAGGGGGGTCCTACAATGAGCAGTTCTTC.

The chain uses TRBV27 and TRBJ2-3; D unclear. Trimming shortened V by 6 bases and J by 6 bases, and 10 bases separated the two germline ends. The CDR3 totals 12 residues. From germline, CDR1 is MNHEY and CDR2 SMNVEV (reference sequence). CDR3 nucleotide sequence: TGTGCCAGCAGGTCGTTCTTGGATACGCAGTATTTT. It encodes CASRSFLDTQYF.

On this clone: The same CDR3 is also encoded by other DNA sequences in this sample. The CDR3 is CASSLGQYNEQFF. CDR3 sequence (DNA): TGTGCCAGCAGCTTAGGGCAATACAATGAGCAGTTCTTC. The chain is built from TRBV7-9 and TRBJ2-1; the D is unclear. This CDR3 comprises 13 residues. V was trimmed by 1 base and J by 4 bases, leaving 5 bases between them. Germline-derived CDR1 and CDR2 are SEHNR and FQNEAQ (reference sequence).

V usage is TRBV5-1 and J usage is TRBJ2-4; D is unresolved. V was pared by 0 bases and J by 1 base, with 5 bases between. This CDR3 is 14 amino acids long. CDR1 and CDR2 (germline): SGHRS, YFSETQ. The CDR3 DNA follows: TGCGCCAGCAGCTTGGATGGGGCCAAAAACATTCAGTACTTC. This gives the protein CASSLDGAKNIQYF. The variable domain in full, with the rest retrieved from reference TRBV5-1 and TRBJ2-4, is KAGVTQTPRYLIKTRGQQVTLSCSPISGHRSVSWYQQTPGQGLQFLFEYFSETQRNKGNFPGRFSGRQFSNSRSEMNVSTLELGDSALYLCASSLDGAKNIQYFGAGTRLSVL.

V usage is TRBV5-6 and J usage is TRBJ2-3; 8 nucleotides match TRBD1. Germline V gives CDR1 SGHDT, CDR2 YYEEEE. The ends lost 0 bases at V and 3 bases at J; junction bases unmatched: 6. This CDR3 is built from 16 residues. CDR3 coding DNA: TGTGCCAGCAGCTTGGGGCTGGGACAGGCAACAGATACGCAGTATTTT. It specifies CASSLGLGQATDTQYF.

The chain recombines TRBV11-2 with TRBJ2-7; possible D gene TRBD1, 6 bases. The CDR3 extends over 14 amino acids. Looked up from germline, CDR1 is SGHAT and CDR2 is FQNNGV. V was clipped by 0 bases and J by 7 bases, with 13 bases between them. The CDR3 DNA reads as TGTGCCAGCAGCTTAGAGGCAGGGGCGGTGGAGCAGTACTTC. Translated: CASSLEAGAVEQYF.

The CDR3 nucleotides are TGTGCCAGCAGCACTGACAACTCTGGGGCCAACGTCCTGACTTTC. This encodes CASSTDNSGANVLTF. This chain uses TRBV5-4 with TRBJ2-6, with D hard to call. V was trimmed by 4 bases and J by 0 bases, leaving 8 bases between them. This CDR3 spans 15 amino acids. Germline CDR1 and CDR2: SGHNT and YYREEE (reference sequence).

The chain combines TRBV30 with TRBJ2-3; 10 nucleotides match TRBD2. CDR3 length: 13 residues. Germline V gene lookup returns CDR1 GTSNPN and CDR2 SVGIG (reference sequence). Losses at the gene ends were 4 bases for V and 6 bases for J; bases not matched to a gene: 4. The CDR3 is CAWTSGSLDTQYF. The CDR3 DNA follows: TGTGCCTGGACTAGCGGGAGTTTGGATACGCAGTATTTT.

This clone has a handful of counts. The DNA of the CDR3 is TGTGCCAGCAGTTTGGGCAGGGGGCTTACTGGCTATGGCTACACCTTC. Translating gives CASSLGRGLTGYGYTF. This rearrangement joins TRBV28 to TRBJ1-2; 8 bases are shared with TRBD1. V shed 3 bases, J shed 4 bases, and the junction held 10 bases outside the gene matches. This CDR3 spans 16 amino acids. In germline, CDR1 is MDHEN, CDR2 SYDVKM.

J is TRBJ1-1 and V is TRBV18, with D uncertain. CDR1 and CDR2 from the germline V gene are KGHSH and LQKENI. The CDR3 loop spans 13 amino acids. V lost 2 bases to trimming and J lost 2 bases, with 6 bases between them. CDR3 loop: CASSPGQNTEAFF. CDR3 coding DNA: TGTGCCAGCTCACCAGGCCAAAACACTGAAGCTTTCTTT.

The chain couples TRBV7-9 to TRBJ2-7; no definite D call. The germline CDR1 and CDR2 sequences are SEHNR and FQNEAQ (reference sequence). V was pared by 5 bases and J by 1 base, with 6 bases between. The CDR3 spans 12 residues. The CDR3: CASSGRSYEQYF. CDR3 nucleotide sequence: TGTGCCAGCAGCGGTAGATCCTACGAGCAGTACTTC.

The rearrangement links TRBV14 to TRBJ2-7, with 7 positions matching TRBD1. From germline, CDR1 is SGHDN and CDR2 FVKESK. The V segment lost 5 bases and the J segment 5 bases; nucleotides outside the gene matches: 21. This CDR3 contains 18 residues. The CDR3 protein is CASSFTPRDSIYYDEQYF. CDR3 DNA sequence: TGTGCCAGCAGCTTCACTCCCCGGGACAGTATCTACTACGACGAGCAGTACTTC.